This is a list of T cell receptor beta chains from one sample in a study of cytomegalovirus exposure and HLA in healthy donors. Assay used: immunoSEQ multiplex PCR; TCRdb lists only in-frame clones, some missing. The data show fewer than 95,000 clones, 63% seen once. Input material: PBMCs. These receptors came from a woman aged 25-40 years in good health and CMV-seronegative. CDR3s include the opening cysteine and the closing phenylalanine or tryptophan. A D gene is named only where the DNA matches it firmly. A clone size is listed for some rows: how often the clone was seen (once, few, many), or a class if it is expanded.

-,TRBJ2-3,TRBV6-5,-,CASSYSPVSTDTQYF,TGTGCCAGCAGTTACTCTCCCGTCAGCACAGATACGCAGTATTTT
-,TRBJ2-3,TRBV19,-,CATRSLTTSTDTQYF,TGTGCCACCCGTAGCTTGACTACTAGCACAGATACGCAGTATTTT
-,TRBJ2-2,TRBV5-1,few,CASSLLSNTGELFF,TGCGCCAGCAGCTTGCTATCCAACACCGGGGAGCTGTTTTTT
-,TRBJ2-3,TRBV5-6,-,CASRKTASTDTQYF,TGTGCCAGCAGGAAGACAGCCTCCACAGATACGCAGTATTTT
-,TRBJ2-3,TRBV28,-,CASSGGTDTQYF,TGTGCCAGCAGCGGCGGAACAGATACGCAGTATTTT
-,TRBJ2-7,TRBV10-3,-,CAIRYQQGDEQYF,TGTGCCATCAGGTACCAACAGGGAGACGAGCAGTACTTC
TRBD1,TRBJ1-6,TRBV10-3,-,CAMGQESNSPLHF,TGTGCCATGGGACAGGAAAGCAATTCACCCCTCCACTTT
-,TRBJ2-2,TRBV27,-,CASSLSASGASGELFF,TGTGCCAGCAGTCTCTCAGCGAGTGGGGCTTCCGGGGAGCTGTTTTTT
-,TRBJ1-2,TRBV11-1,once,CASSLQDRANYGYTF,TGTGCCAGCAGCTTGCAGGACAGAGCTAACTATGGCTACACCTTC
-,TRBJ2-4,TRBV6-1,-,CASRSRVAKNIQYF,TGTGCCAGCAGGAGCAGGGTAGCCAAAAACATTCAGTACTTC
-,TRBJ1-1,TRBV27,-,CASSLRGQKAFF,TGTGCCAGCAGTTTAAGGGGCCAGAAAGCTTTCTTT
-,TRBJ1-1,TRBV19,-,CASGGGGAAIATEAFF,TGTGCCAGTGGGGGGGGAGGGGCCGCGATTGCGACTGAAGCTTTCTTT
TRBD1,TRBJ2-5,TRBV27,few,CASSLKGTGQETQYF,TGTGCCAGCAGTCTCAAAGGGACAGGGCAAGAGACCCAGTACTTC
TRBD1,TRBJ1-5,TRBV4-1,-,CASSQANRGLGQPQHF,TGCGCCAGCAGCCAAGCAAACAGGGGGCTGGGTCAGCCCCAGCATTTT
TRBD1,TRBJ2-3,TRBV5-6,-,CASSESGTGGTGTQYF,TGTGCCAGCAGCGAGTCCGGGACAGGGGGAACAGGTACGCAGTATTTT
-,TRBJ1-2,TRBV2,few,CASRTTGGYTF,TGTGCCAGCAGAACTACAGGAGGCTACACCTTC
-,TRBJ1-2,TRBV7-6,few,CASSLGTDSNYGYTF,TGTGCCAGCAGCTTAGGAACAGATTCTAACTATGGCTACACCTTC
-,TRBJ1-2,TRBV5-8,once,CASSLELNSLIDYGYTF,TGTGCCAGCAGCTTGGAACTGAACAGCCTAATTGACTATGGCTACACCTTC
-,TRBJ2-7,TRBV19,-,CASSITPGALNEQYF,TGTGCCAGTAGTATAACACCAGGGGCGTTGAACGAGCAGTACTTC
TRBD2,TRBJ2-7,TRBV11-3,-,CASSLGSSGAYEQYF,TGTGCCAGCAGCTTAGGATCTAGCGGGGCCTACGAGCAGTACTTC
-,TRBJ2-7,TRBV15,-,CATSRDREVGYEQYF,TGTGCCACCAGCAGAGACAGGGAGGTGGGCTACGAGCAGTACTTC
TRBD1,TRBJ2-5,TRBV29-1,few,CSVEFRGQGEGETQYF,TGCAGCGTAGAATTCCGGGGACAGGGGGAAGGGGAGACCCAGTACTTC
TRBD2,TRBJ2-3,TRBV6-6,-,CASSPGGTDTQYF,TGTGCCAGCAGCCCGGGGGGAACAGATACGCAGTATTTT
-,TRBJ1-2,TRBV10-3,-,CAISDRSPNYGYTF,TGTGCCATCAGTGACAGGTCACCTAACTATGGCTACACCTTC
-,TRBJ2-5,TRBV25-1,-,CASSEDTWYQETQYF,TGTGCCAGCAGTGAAGACACTTGGTACCAAGAGACCCAGTACTTC
TRBD1,TRBJ2-2,TRBV6-6,-,CASSDRAGELFF,TGTGCCAGCAGTGACAGGGCCGGGGAGCTGTTTTTT
-,TRBJ1-1,TRBV29-1,few,CSVLGQAVNTEAFF,TGCAGCGTCTTGGGACAAGCCGTTAACACTGAAGCTTTCTTT
TRBD1,TRBJ1-5,TRBV10-3,-,CAISPTGGLGNQPQHF,TGTGCCATCAGTCCGACAGGGGGCTTAGGCAATCAGCCCCAGCATTTT
-,TRBJ1-1,TRBV30,-,CAWSLNLNTEAFF,TGTGCCTGGAGTCTTAACTTGAACACTGAAGCTTTCTTT
-,TRBJ2-2,TRBV6-4,-,CASSERENTGELFF,TGTGCCAGCAGTGAAAGAGAGAACACCGGGGAGCTGTTTTTT
-,TRBJ1-2,TRBV5-1,-,CASSRSEGFRGYTF,TGCGCTAGCAGCCGCTCGGAGGGTTTTCGGGGCTACACCTTC
TRBD1,TRBJ1-4,TRBV5-1,few,CASSAGQLNEKLFF,TGCGCCAGCAGCGCGGGACAGCTTAATGAAAAACTGTTTTTT
-,TRBJ2-3,TRBV7-9,-,CSSSNYGTPTDTQYF,TGTTCCAGCAGCAATTACGGTACCCCCACAGATACGCAGTATTTT
TRBD1,TRBJ1-2,TRBV4-2,few,CASSQVQAPGQGGYGYTF,TGTGCCAGCAGCCAAGTTCAGGCACCGGGACAGGGGGGATATGGCTACACCTTC
TRBD1,TRBJ2-7,TRBV13,few,CASSLAGQGSMNEQYF,TGTGCCAGCAGCTTAGCTGGACAGGGGAGTATGAACGAGCAGTACTTC
-,TRBJ2-4,TRBV4-1,-,CASRPILARGPAKNIQYF,TGCGCCAGCAGACCGATCCTCGCGCGGGGACCAGCCAAAAACATTCAGTACTTC
-,TRBJ1-4,TRBV5-8,-,CASSEVGAKLFF,TGTGCCAGCAGCGAGGTTGGGGCAAAACTGTTTTTT
-,TRBJ1-4,TRBV29-1,-,CSAQGLAPYNEKLFF,TGCAGCGCACAGGGTCTCGCCCCTTATAATGAAAAACTGTTTTTT
-,TRBJ2-1,TRBV6-1,-,CASVGGNYNEQFF,TGTGCCAGCGTCGGAGGGAACTACAATGAGCAGTTCTTC
-,TRBJ2-3,TRBV19,-,CASSTQTIADTQYF,TGTGCCAGTAGTACGCAAACAATTGCAGATACGCAGTATTTT
TRBD1,TRBJ1-2,TRBV5-1,-,CASDSGQGVYGYTF,TGCGCCAGCGATTCGGGACAGGGGGTCTATGGCTACACCTTC
-,TRBJ1-4,TRBV5-1,-,CASSLGTTATNEKLFF,TGCGCCAGCAGCTTGGGGACTACGGCAACTAATGAAAAACTGTTTTTT
TRBD1,TRBJ2-2,TRBV11-2,-,CASRRDRGTGELFF,TGTGCCAGCAGACGGGACAGGGGAACCGGGGAGCTGTTTTTT
TRBD1,TRBJ2-1,TRBV7-9,few,CASSRGQGLSEQFF,TGTGCCAGCAGCCGAGGACAGGGGCTAAGCGAGCAGTTCTTC
-,TRBJ2-7,TRBV19,few,CASSKGQTYEQYF,TGTGCCAGTAGTAAAGGACAAACCTACGAGCAGTACTTC
-,TRBJ2-3,TRBV7-3,-,CASSLGGTDTQYF,TGTGCCAGCAGCTTAGGAGGCACAGATACGCAGTATTTT
-,TRBJ1-1,TRBV2,-,CASSPGRNSNTEAFF,TGTGCCAGCAGTCCCGGGAGGAATTCGAACACTGAAGCTTTCTTT